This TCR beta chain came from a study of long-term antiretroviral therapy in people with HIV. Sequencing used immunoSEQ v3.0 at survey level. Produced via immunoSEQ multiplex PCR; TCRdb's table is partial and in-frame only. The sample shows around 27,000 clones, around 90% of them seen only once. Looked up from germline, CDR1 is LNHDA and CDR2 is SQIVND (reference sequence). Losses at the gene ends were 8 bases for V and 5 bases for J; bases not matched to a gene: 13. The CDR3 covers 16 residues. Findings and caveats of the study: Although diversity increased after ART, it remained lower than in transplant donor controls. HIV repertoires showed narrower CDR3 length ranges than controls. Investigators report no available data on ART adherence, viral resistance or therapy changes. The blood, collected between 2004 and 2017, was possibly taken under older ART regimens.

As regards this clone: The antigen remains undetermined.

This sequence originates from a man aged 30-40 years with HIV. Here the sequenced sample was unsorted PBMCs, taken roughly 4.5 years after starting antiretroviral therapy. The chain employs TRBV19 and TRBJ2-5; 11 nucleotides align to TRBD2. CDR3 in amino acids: CASGTDSGRAEETQYF. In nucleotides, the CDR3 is TGTGCCAGTGGAACTGATAGCGGGAGGGCCGAGGAGACCCAGTACTTC. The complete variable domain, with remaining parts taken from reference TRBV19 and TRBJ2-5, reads DGGITQSPKYLFRKEGQNVTLSCEQNLNHDAMYWYRQDPGQGLRLIYYSQIVNDFQKGDIAEGYSVSREKKESFPLTVTSAQKNPTAFYLCASGTDSGRAEETQYFGPGTRLLVL.